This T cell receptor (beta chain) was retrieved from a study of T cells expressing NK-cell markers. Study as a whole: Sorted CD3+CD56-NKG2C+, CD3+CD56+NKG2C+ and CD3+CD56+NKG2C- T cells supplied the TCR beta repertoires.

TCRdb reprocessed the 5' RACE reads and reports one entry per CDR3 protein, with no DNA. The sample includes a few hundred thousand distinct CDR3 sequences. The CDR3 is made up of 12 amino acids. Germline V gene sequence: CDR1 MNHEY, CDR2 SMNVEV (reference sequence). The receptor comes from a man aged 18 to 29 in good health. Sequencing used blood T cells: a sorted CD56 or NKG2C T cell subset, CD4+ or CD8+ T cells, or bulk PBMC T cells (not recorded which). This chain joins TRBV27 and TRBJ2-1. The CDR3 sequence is CASQESNNEQFF.